One and the same sample provided the 15 T cell receptor beta chains below, sequenced in a study of cytomegalovirus exposure and HLA in healthy donors. The PCR ran on 60 Vbeta and 13 Jbeta primers. Measured with immunoSEQ multiplex PCR; TCRdb has only the in-frame clones, and not every one. Of about 140,000 clones in the sample, about 80% are singletons; the top ten hold approximately 9.7%. The sequencing sample was made of PBMCs. Receptor source: a woman aged 60-75 years in good health and CMV-seropositive.

This chain joins TRBV9 and TRBJ1-5; D unresolved. The length of the CDR3 is 13 residues. Germline values: CDR1 SGDLS, CDR2 YYNGEE. Trimming pared 3 bases from V and 7 bases from J, leaving 11 bases between. The CDR3 region is CASSGSGGQPQHF. The CDR3 DNA follows: TGTGCCAGCAGCGGGAGTGGCGGGCAGCCCCAGCATTTT.

The gene calls are TRBV11-2 and TRBJ2-3; TRBD2 agrees at 7 bases. Per germline, CDR1 SGHAT and CDR2 FQNNGV. The CDR3 totals 15 residues. V dropped 6 bases and J dropped 1; count of bases not matched to a gene: 7. CDR3 in amino acids: CASRITGGGTDTQYF. The DNA for the CDR3 is TGTGCCAGCAGGATAACGGGAGGAGGCACAGATACGCAGTATTTT. The full variable domain, rest sourced from reference TRBV11-2 and TRBJ2-3, is EAGVAQSPRYKIIEKRQSVAFWCNPISGHATLYWYQQILGQGPKLLIQFQNNGVVDDSQLPKDRFSAERLKGVDSTLKIQPAKLEDSAVYLCASRITGGGTDTQYFGPGTRLTVL.

V usage is TRBV28 and J usage is TRBJ1-2, with 7 bases matching TRBD1. This CDR3 spans 12 amino acids. Germline V gives CDR1 MDHEN, CDR2 SYDVKM. Trimming cost V 8 bases and J 4 bases; bases outside gene matches: 4. CDR3 protein: CASLGQSYGYTF. CDR3 sequence (DNA): TGTGCCAGCCTGGGACAGTCCTATGGCTACACCTTC.

The chain joins TRBV4-3 to TRBJ2-1; 12 nucleotides align to TRBD2. Germline V gives CDR1 LGHNA, CDR2 YSLEER. V lost 2 bases, J lost 3 bases, and 5 bases stayed unmatched. The CDR3 contains 17 residues. CDR3 loop: CASSQQTSGSYYNEQFF. CDR3 DNA sequence: TGCGCCAGCAGCCAACAGACTAGCGGGAGTTACTACAATGAGCAGTTCTTC.

The rearrangement uses TRBV5-1 and TRBJ2-7; TRBD2 matches at 14 bases. CDR3 length: 16 amino acids. Germline loops: CDR1 SGHRS, CDR2 YFSETQ. Unmatched junction bases numbered 4, after V lost 3 bases and J lost 2 bases. CDR3 region: CASSWGGLAGAYEQYF. The CDR3 DNA reads TGCGCCAGCAGCTGGGGGGGACTAGCGGGAGCCTACGAGCAGTACTTC. Supplemented by reference TRBV5-1 and TRBJ2-7, the full variable domain reads KAGVTQTPRYLIKTRGQQVTLSCSPISGHRSVSWYQQTPGQGLQFLFEYFSETQRNKGNFPGRFSGRQFSNSRSEMNVSTLELGDSALYLCASSWGGLAGAYEQYFGPGTRLTVT.

This clone was detected only once. The chain links TRBV28 to TRBJ2-7; D possibly corresponds to TRBD1 (8 bases). The CDR3 is made up of 20 amino acids. Germline CDR1 MDHEN, CDR2 SYDVKM. V lost 6 bases and J 0 bases, leaving 30 bases between the germline ends. The chain's CDR3 is CASSMPTGGGRVSSSYEQYF. CDR3 in DNA: TGTGCCAGCAGCATGCCAACAGGGGGGGGTAGGGTATCTAGCTCCTACGAGCAGTACTTC.

V gene TRBV7-8 combines with J gene TRBJ2-3; D may be TRBD2 (6 bases). Germline loops: CDR1 SGHVS, CDR2 FQNEAQ. Trimming took 8 bases from V and 2 from J, leaving 11 bases between them. The CDR3 is made up of 13 amino acids. In DNA form, the CDR3 reads TGTGCCAGCCCCGGGGGAGACACAGATACGCAGTATTTT. Translated, it gives CASPGGDTDTQYF.

The V and J genes are TRBV29-1 and TRBJ2-5; 8 nucleotides agree with TRBD2. The CDR3 contains 15 residues. Germline V CDR1 and CDR2: SQVTM, ANQGSEA. Germline trimming cut 5 bases from V and 0 bases from J; bases unmatched to any gene: 8. The CDR3 sequence is CSVRGGWVDQETQYF. CDR3 in DNA: TGCAGCGTTCGGGGGGGATGGGTGGACCAAGAGACCCAGTACTTC.

Sample share makes this clone medium-sized. The V gene is TRBV6-4, the J gene TRBJ1-2; a weak D match, TRBD1 (6 bases). This CDR3 is built from 17 residues. V was clipped by 5 bases and J by 5 bases, with 24 bases between them. Germline CDR1 is MRHNA and CDR2 is SNTAGT. The DNA for the CDR3 is TGTGCCAGCAGTCCTACTCTCGACAGGCCCGGACTTTATGGCTACACCTTC. Its protein product is CASSPTLDRPGLYGYTF.

This CDR3 is CAWSPRGWDSPLHF. The CDR3 DNA reads as TGTGCCTGGAGTCCCCGGGGGTGGGATTCACCCCTCCACTTT. The chain is built from TRBV30 and TRBJ1-6, with a weak D call TRBD1 (5 bases). Germline CDR1 and CDR2: GTSNPN and SVGIG (reference sequence). Trimming removed 2 bases at V and 8 bases at J, with 13 bases between. This CDR3 has 14 residues.

This clone was detected a few times. The chain links TRBV14 to TRBJ2-2, with 8 bases that match TRBD1. V was pared by 1 base and J by 7 bases, with 5 bases of the junction left unmatched. The CDR3 has 15 amino acids. Germline lookup yields CDR1 SGHDN and CDR2 FVKESK. CDR3 sequence reads: CASSQVQGAGGELFF. CDR3 nucleotide sequence: TGTGCCAGCAGCCAAGTGCAGGGGGCAGGCGGGGAGCTGTTTTTT.

J is TRBJ2-3 and V is TRBV2; a weak D match, TRBD1 (5 bases). From germline, CDR1 is SNHLY and CDR2 FYNNEI. Deletions cut 9 bases from V and 0 bases from J, with 10 bases between. CDR3 length: 13 residues. In DNA, the CDR3 is TGTGCCAGGCGACAGACTAGCACAGATACGCAGTATTTT. Protein sequence: CARRQTSTDTQYF.

As concerns this clone: The junction differs from germline at one of its ends, possibly a read error. V is TRBV7-7 and J is TRBJ2-1, with D perhaps matching TRBD1 (6 bases). This CDR3 comprises 16 residues. Germline lookup yields CDR1 SSHAT and CDR2 FNYEAQ (reference sequence). In DNA form, the CDR3 reads TGTGCTAGCAGCTTAGCTGGGGGCGGGTCCTACAATGAGCAGTTCTTC. As protein: CASSLAGGGSYNEQFF.

This chain uses TRBV9 with TRBJ2-7; TRBD2 matches at 7 bases. This CDR3 has 15 residues. With 0 bases clipped from V and 3 bases from J, the junction kept 6 bases outside the gene matches. Germline CDR1 SGDLS, CDR2 YYNGEE. CDR3 in amino acids: CASSVAGGSDYEQYF. The CDR3 region has the DNA TGTGCCAGCAGCGTAGCAGGCGGGAGCGACTACGAGCAGTACTTC.

The rearrangement joins TRBV9 to TRBJ2-7, with a weak D call TRBD1 (6 bases). The CDR3 is made up of 15 amino acids. Germline lookup yields CDR1 SGDLS and CDR2 YYNGEE. V was trimmed by 0 bases and J by 3 bases, leaving 13 bases between them. In DNA form, the CDR3 reads TGTGCCAGCAGCGTAGTCCCGGACAGCTTCTACGAGCAGTACTTC. Translating gives CASSVVPDSFYEQYF.